This T cell receptor (beta chain) was recovered during a study of blood T cell repertoires in COVID-19. About the research overall: Samples taken during acute and convalescent COVID-19 were collected in the United States, Italy and Spain. PBMCs, B-cell-depleted T cells, or T cells were the source of the cDNA or gDNA that made up the material.

The CDR3 runs to 18 residues. Trimming removed 4 bases from V and 5 bases from J; junction bases left unmatched: 14. Looked up from germline, CDR1 is MNHEY and CDR2 is SMNVEV (reference sequence). Per the original data handling: Amplification of reference gene primers was used by the study to estimate nucleated cell counts. Produced via immunoSEQ multiplex PCR; TCRdb's table is partial and in-frame only. The V and J calls and clone size come from that table; D and trimming were worked out from the DNA. The sample has about 100,000 clones; more than 75% are singletons. The specimen sequenced was peripheral blood. The V gene is TRBV27, the J gene TRBJ2-1, with 10 bases fitting TRBD2. The clonotype originates from a woman aged 30 to 39 with acute or convalescent COVID-19. The CDR3 sequence is CASSSITGTSANDNEQFF. CDR3 DNA: TGTGCCAGCAGTTCGATTACCGGGACTAGCGCGAATGACAATGAGCAGTTCTTC.